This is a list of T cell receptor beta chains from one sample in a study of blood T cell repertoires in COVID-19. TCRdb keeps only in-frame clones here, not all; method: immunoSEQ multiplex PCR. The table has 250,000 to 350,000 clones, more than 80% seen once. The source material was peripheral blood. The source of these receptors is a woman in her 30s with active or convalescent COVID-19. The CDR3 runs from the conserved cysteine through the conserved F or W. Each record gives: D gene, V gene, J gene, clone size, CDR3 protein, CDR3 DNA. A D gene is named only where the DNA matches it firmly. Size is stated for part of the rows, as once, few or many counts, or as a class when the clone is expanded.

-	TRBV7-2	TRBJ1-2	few	CASSLAAGSGLDGYTF	TGTGCCAGCAGCTTAGCGGCAGGGTCGGGTTTGGATGGCTACACCTTC
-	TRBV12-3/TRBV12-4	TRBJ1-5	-	CASSSGLQPQHF	TGTGCCAGCAGTTCGGGTTTGCAGCCCCAGCATTTT
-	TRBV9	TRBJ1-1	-	CASSAGHTEAFF	TGTGCCAGCAGCGCCGGTCACACTGAAGCTTTCTTT
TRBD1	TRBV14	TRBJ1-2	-	CASSRDRGPYGYTF	TGTGCCAGCAGCCGCGACAGGGGACCCTATGGCTACACCTTC
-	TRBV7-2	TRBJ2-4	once	CASSLQGNIQYF	TGTGCCAGCAGCTTACAGGGGAACATTCAGTACTTC
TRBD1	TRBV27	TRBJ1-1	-	CASSFDRGQAFF	TGTGCCAGCAGTTTCGACAGGGGGCAAGCTTTCTTT
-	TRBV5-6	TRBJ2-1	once	CASSLRRGSYNEQFF	TGTGCCAGCAGCCTTCGCAGGGGCTCCTACAATGAGCAGTTCTTC
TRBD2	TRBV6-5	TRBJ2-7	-	CASSPGLDYEQYF	TGTGCCAGCAGCCCGGGACTAGACTACGAGCAGTACTTC
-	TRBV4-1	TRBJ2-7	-	CASSQETAYEQYF	TGCGCCAGCAGCCAAGAAACGGCCTACGAGCAGTACTTC
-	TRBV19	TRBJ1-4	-	CASSLRTATTNEKLFF	TGTGCCAGTAGTCTCCGGACAGCCACAACTAATGAAAAACTGTTTTTT
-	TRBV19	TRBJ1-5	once	CASSLTQADRGNWNQHF	TGTGCCAGTTCACTGACCCAAGCGGACAGAGGAAATTGGAACCAGCATTTT
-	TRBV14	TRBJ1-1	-	CATTRATEAFF	TGTGCCACCACCCGAGCGACTGAAGCTTTCTTT
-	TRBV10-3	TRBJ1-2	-	CAIRGAGVGYGYTF	TGTGCCATCAGGGGAGCGGGGGTGGGCTATGGCTACACCTTC
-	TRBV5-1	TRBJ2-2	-	CASSLVTTDGELFF	TGCGCCAGCAGCTTGGTCACTACTGACGGGGAGCTGTTTTTT
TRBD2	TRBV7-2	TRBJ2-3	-	CASSSYSGVGTDTQYF	TGTGCCAGCAGTTCGTATAGCGGGGTGGGCACAGATACGCAGTATTTT
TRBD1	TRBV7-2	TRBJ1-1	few	CASRQRDRGRNTEAFF	TGTGCCAGCAGACAGAGGGACAGGGGGAGAAACACTGAAGCTTTCTTT